Following are 13 T cell receptor beta chains from one sample sequenced in a study of identical twins (dated by TCRdb to the mid-2010s). Receptors were amplified or captured by 5' RACE. Sequencing was performed on an Illumina HiSeq 2000. TCRdb applied fastp at Q25 and MiXCR to the public reads, then kept only in-frame beta chains. Duplicate CDR3 protein sequences are folded into a single record with the most common DNA and genes. For this sample there are about 520,000 distinct CDR3 sequences; roughly a fifth appear just once. Approximately 0.95% of the sample belongs to the ten largest clones. This sample also appeared in a second study, on T cells expressing NK-cell markers.

Sequenced: CD4+ T cells sorted from blood. Every receptor here comes from a woman between 18 and 30 years old in good health.

This clonotype has only a few counts. V and J are TRBV28 and TRBJ2-3; 7 bases are a match to TRBD2. Germline loops: CDR1 MDHEN, CDR2 SYDVKM. V was clipped by 3 bases and J by 4 bases; unmatched bases: 19. The CDR3 is 19 amino acids. Here the CDR3 reads CASSFGLAVGSGGSDTQYF. In DNA, the CDR3 is TGTGCCAGCAGTTTCGGTCTAGCGGTTGGTTCGGGCGGTTCAGATACGCAGTATTTT.

The chain combines TRBV5-5 with TRBJ1-6, with D uncertain. The V and J ends lost 0 bases and 17 bases respectively, with 12 bases between them. There are 12 residues in the CDR3. Germline V lookup: CDR1 SGHKS, CDR2 YYEKEE (reference sequence). CDR3 sequence reads: CASSLGHNTFHF. CDR3 DNA: TGTGCCAGCAGCTTGGGACATAACACTTTCCACTTT.

The chain employs TRBV9 and TRBJ2-1, with 8 bases aligning to TRBD2. J gave up 4 bases and V 2 bases, and 2 bases lay outside the gene matches. CDR1 is SGDLS, CDR2 YYNGEE, per germline. The CDR3 consists of 14 residues. The CDR3 DNA follows: TGTGCCAGCAGCGTCGGGGGGGGTTACAATGAGCAGTTCTTC. This codes for CASSVGGGYNEQFF.

This clonotype turned up a few times. V gene TRBV6-7 combines with J gene TRBJ1-1, with 9 bases matching TRBD1. TRBV6-7 is recorded as an ORF, its role being uncertain. Trimming removed 0 bases from V and 1 base from J; junction bases left unmatched: 9. The CDR3 length is 18 residues. Here the CDR3 DNA reads TGTGCCAGCAGTTACTCATGTCCCAGGGACAGGGAGAACACTGAAGCTTTCTTT. Protein product: CASSYSCPRDRENTEAFF.

The chain combines TRBV5-1 with TRBJ2-2, with 11 positions matching TRBD2. V lost 5 bases to trimming and J lost 1 base; unmatched junction nucleotides: 4. CDR3 length: 16 residues. Germline V gene sequence: CDR1 SGHRS, CDR2 YFSETQ. CDR3 sequence: CASRQLAGVNTGELFF. The CDR3 nucleotides read TGCGCCAGCAGACAACTAGCGGGAGTGAACACCGGGGAGCTGTTTTTT.

This clonotype was seen only a few times. This chain links TRBV10-3 with TRBJ2-1; 8 bases map to TRBD2. J gave up 0 bases and V 7 bases, and 5 bases lay outside the gene matches. The CDR3 has 15 residues. The germline CDR1 and CDR2 sequences are ENHRY and SYGVKD. The CDR3 loop is CAIKNGGASYNEQFF. As DNA, the CDR3 is TGTGCCATCAAAAACGGGGGGGCCTCCTACAATGAGCAGTTCTTC.

The chain uses TRBV7-9 and TRBJ2-1; TRBD2 agrees at 10 bases. V was pared by 5 bases and J by 8 bases, with 9 bases of the junction left unmatched. The CDR3 spans 15 residues. Germline assignment: CDR1 SEHNR and CDR2 FQNEAQ (reference sequence). CDR3 protein: CASSIKREGLDEQFF. The CDR3 nucleotides read TGTGCCAGCAGCATAAAGCGGGAGGGTTTGGATGAGCAGTTCTTC.

The chain employs TRBV3-1 and TRBJ2-7; TRBD1 matches 7 bases. Germline V gene data show CDR1 as LGHDT and CDR2 as YNNKEL (reference sequence). With 4 bases clipped from V and 3 bases from J, the junction kept 12 bases outside the gene matches. The CDR3 spans 16 residues. CDR3 nucleotides: TGTGCCAGCAGCCCGTCTAGGGGGCCACGCTTCTACGAGCAGTACTTC. This sequence encodes CASSPSRGPRFYEQYF.

The chain links TRBV20-1 to TRBJ2-5, with D maybe TRBD2 (5 bases). Germline V CDR1 and CDR2: DFQATT, SNEGSKA (reference sequence). V lost 3 bases to trimming and J lost 7 bases, with 12 bases between them. The CDR3 contains 12 residues. The DNA of the CDR3 is TGCAGTGCTAGTGAGCGGTTCGGGACCCAGTACTTC. Translating gives CSASERFGTQYF.

The CDR3 sequence is CSVVGANTGELFF. As DNA, the CDR3 is TGCAGCGTTGTTGGCGCAAACACCGGGGAGCTGTTTTTT. V is TRBV29-1 and J is TRBJ2-2; D unclear. The length of the CDR3 is 13 residues. The V end lost 4 bases, the J end lost 2 bases, and 8 bases lay between the germline ends. Per the germline V gene, CDR1 is SQVTM and CDR2 is ANQGSEA.

This chain uses TRBV20-1 with TRBJ2-3; 9 nucleotides match TRBD1. Trimming removed 0 bases from V and 5 bases from J; junction bases left unmatched: 9. The CDR3 loop spans 16 amino acids. Looked up from germline, CDR1 is DFQATT and CDR2 is SNEGSKA (reference sequence). CDR3 sequence (DNA): TGCAGTGCTAGAGATGGAATTACAGGGGGCGGAGATACGCAGTATTTT. Translation: CSARDGITGGGDTQYF.

This clonotype was seen more than once but under ten times. The V and J genes are TRBV20-1 and TRBJ1-2; TRBD1 aligns across 10 bases. Unmatched junction bases numbered 11, after V lost 4 bases and J lost 6 bases. CDR3 length: 15 amino acids. Germline V gene data show CDR1 as DFQATT and CDR2 as SNEGSKA (reference sequence). CDR3 in amino acids: CSAIPTGGASNGYTF. As DNA, the CDR3 is TGCAGTGCTATACCGACAGGGGGCGCGTCGAATGGCTACACCTTC.

The rearrangement joins TRBV5-1 to TRBJ2-3; D is perhaps TRBD2 (6 bases). V lost 3 bases and J 1 base, leaving 6 bases between the germline ends. Germline CDR1 is SGHRS and CDR2 is YFSETQ. CDR3 length: 13 residues. CDR3: CASSWEGTDTQYF. The CDR3 DNA reads TGCGCCAGCAGCTGGGAGGGCACAGATACGCAGTATTTT.